The clone carrying this TCR beta chain occurred a few times. The TCRs were subjected to amplification over roughly 18 PCR cycles employing a constant-region primer in conjunction with a V-primer adapter. TCRdb re-analysed the reads in MiXCR, keeping a single row per CDR3 protein. This table holds under 60,000 distinct CDR3 sequences, around a third found once. Time point denoted: after trial treatment. Noted treatment: LDRT plus nivolumab, ipilimumab, low-dose cyclophosphamide and aspirin (RACIN trial). Solid tumors that lacked tumor-infiltrating lymphocytes and were advanced were present in eligible patients. The record originates from a study of low-dose radiotherapy and immunotherapy resistance in tumors. Turning to the study itself: The study delivered 0.5 Gy per fraction every 2 weeks to Cohort 1, totaling 6.5 Gy.

Germline V gives CDR1 SGHTA, CDR2 FQGNSA. CDR3 size: 15 residues. The germline V and J ends were trimmed by 2 bases and 4 bases, with 12 bases remaining between them. This sample comprised PBMCs, obtained after low-dose radiotherapy plus immunotherapy. The origin of this receptor is a male donor with rectosigmoid adenocarcinoma. The rearrangement uses TRBV7-2 and TRBJ1-5; tentative D call: TRBD1 (5 bases). The CDR3 is CASSLSGAPNQPQHF. The CDR3 DNA follows: TGTGCCAGCAGCTTATCTGGGGCTCCTAATCAGCCCCAGCATTTT.